The 11 T cell receptor beta chains below come from one sample, sequenced in a study of blood T cell repertoires in COVID-19. The method was immunoSEQ multiplex PCR; TCRdb's version includes in-frame clones alone and lacks a portion of them. The table lists 50,000 to 65,000 clones, 80% to 90% of them singletons. Material for sequencing was peripheral blood. All receptors derive from a man aged 55 to 70 with active COVID-19.

CDR3 sequence: CASTLDLGTGVGYTF. The CDR3 DNA is TGTGCCAGCACTTTAGACCTTGGGACAGGGGTTGGCTACACCTTC. This rearrangement joins TRBV2 to TRBJ1-2; 10 bases are a match to TRBD1. From germline, CDR1 is SNHLY and CDR2 FYNNEI. The J segment lost 7 bases and the V segment lost 7 bases, leaving 12 bases of the junction unmatched. The length of the CDR3 is 15 residues.

The chain joins TRBV7-6 to TRBJ2-1; D perhaps matches TRBD2 (6 bases). CDR3 length: 15 amino acids. V shed 1 base and J shed 3 bases, with 10 bases lying between them. Germline V lookup: CDR1 SGHVS, CDR2 FNYEAQ. Here the CDR3 reads CASSLGQGLYNEQFF. CDR3 coding DNA: TGTGCCAGCAGCTTAGGCCAGGGACTCTACAATGAGCAGTTCTTC.

The V gene is TRBV20-1, the J gene TRBJ2-2, with 14 positions matching TRBD2. The CDR3 has 17 amino acids. The J segment lost 4 bases and the V segment lost 3 bases, leaving 7 bases of the junction unmatched. Germline V gives CDR1 DFQATT, CDR2 SNEGSKA (reference sequence). In DNA form, the CDR3 reads TGCAGTGCTAGTGGGACTAGCGGGAGCTCGGGCACCGGGGAGCTGTTTTTT. Encoded protein: CSASGTSGSSGTGELFF.

The chain uses TRBV18 and TRBJ1-3; D possibly corresponds to TRBD1 (5 bases). The V end was cut by 3 bases, the J end by 2 bases, with 14 bases between. CDR3 length: 16 amino acids. Germline V gives CDR1 KGHSH, CDR2 LQKENI. The CDR3 sequence is CASSPPSGGTGNTIYF. The CDR3 bases are TGTGCCAGCTCACCGCCCAGCGGGGGGACTGGAAACACCATATATTTT.

CDR3 sequence reads: CASSESRVGDTQYF. The CDR3 DNA reads TGTGCCAGCAGTGAAAGCCGGGTTGGGGATACGCAGTATTTT. V usage is TRBV6-1 and J usage is TRBJ2-3, with no clear D. The CDR3 contains 14 residues. Deletions cut 2 bases from V and 6 bases from J, with 12 bases between. Germline assignment: CDR1 MNHNS and CDR2 SASEGT.

This rearrangement joins TRBV6-5 to TRBJ2-7; TRBD1 aligns across 8 bases. The CDR3 spans 13 residues. Germline V lookup: CDR1 MNHEY, CDR2 SVGAGI. Trimming took 7 bases from V and 3 from J; bases not matched to a gene: 5. CDR3: CASKGQGYYEQYF. CDR3 bases: TGTGCCAGCAAAGGACAGGGTTACTACGAGCAGTACTTC.

The rearrangement uses TRBV18 and TRBJ2-7; D perhaps matches TRBD1 (5 bases). CDR1 KGHSH and CDR2 LQKENI come from the germline V gene. The CDR3 runs 12 residues. Trimming stripped 4 bases from V and 6 bases from J, with 10 bases between. CDR3 in DNA: TGTGCCAGCTCACTAGGGGTGAGCGAGCAGTACTTC. Translated: CASSLGVSEQYF.

V and J are TRBV6-6 and TRBJ2-5; 8 positions agree with TRBD1. This CDR3 comprises 12 residues. V shed 6 bases, J shed 4 bases, and the junction held 1 base outside the gene matches. Per germline, CDR1 MNHNY and CDR2 SVGAGI (reference sequence). The CDR3 region has the DNA TGTGCCAGCAGAGACAGGGGAGAGACCCAGTACTTC. Translating it yields CASRDRGETQYF.

The chain couples TRBV6-2 or TRBV6-3 to TRBJ2-5, with 9 nucleotides matching TRBD2. Germline loops: CDR1 MNHEY, CDR2 SVGEGT. V gave up 5 bases and J gave up 2 bases; unmatched junction bases: 3. There are 14 residues in the CDR3. The CDR3 reads CASSLAGLQETQYF. The CDR3 nucleotides read TGTGCCAGCAGTCTAGCGGGATTACAAGAGACCCAGTACTTC.

V is TRBV2 and J is TRBJ1-4; 8 nucleotides match TRBD1. From germline, CDR1 is SNHLY and CDR2 FYNNEI. Losses at the gene ends were 5 bases for V and 5 bases for J; bases not matched to a gene: 7. CDR3 length equals 15 residues. The CDR3 DNA reads as TGTGCCAGCAGTTCGAACAGGGGGTCCAATGAAAAACTGTTTTTT. Protein sequence: CASSSNRGSNEKLFF.

The chain links TRBV7-2 to TRBJ2-1, with a tentative D call TRBD2 (6 bases). Looked up from germline, CDR1 is SGHTA and CDR2 is FQGNSA. The CDR3 is 16 residues long. With 5 bases removed from V and 3 bases from J, the gap between germline ends came to 17 bases. CDR3 sequence: CASSDSTAGRYNEQFF. DNA for the CDR3: TGTGCCAGCAGCGATAGTACGGCGGGGCGCTACAATGAGCAGTTCTTC.